The following is a T cell receptor beta chain sequence with its context. This clonotype was detected a few times. Its antigen is currently not known. The input lacks base qualities; no much larger clone sits a single base away. As encoded in the germline V gene, CDR1 is MNHEY while CDR2 is SVGAGI. Relative to germline, V is 2 bases shorter and J is 5 bases shorter, with 9 bases between their ends. The CDR3 starts with the cysteine, ends with the phenylalanine, and has 13 residues. The retained sequence is limited to the CDR3, 39 bases, with the frame set at the first base. Sample treatment or condition, as interpreted from the label and publication: in vitro stimulation with specific CMV peptide epitopes to enrich CMV-specific T cells. The sample is drawn from a study of T cell repertoires in cytomegalovirus infection (dated by TCRdb to the late 2010s). Regarding the research as a whole: Peptide stimulations targeted recently identified HLA-C-restricted CMV epitopes, whose presentation resists viral immunomodulation, together with well-studied HLA-B-restricted epitopes. Because public TCR beta signatures pointed to carriage of CMV infection together with the matching HLA type, the HLA type of each donor mattered for the analysis. Overall results and qualifications from the work: Cumulative frequency of public TCR beta family members discriminated carriers of CMV infection plus the relevant HLA type in this cohort and an independent approximately 350-donor cohort. In the ex vivo response, HLA-C-restricted CMV-specific TCR beta clonotypes were dominant, and in two of eight donors the single most frequent clonotype came from this HLA-C-restricted group.

The sequencer was an Illumina HiSeq 1500. TCRdb took the public reads, trimmed them with fastp at Q25, ran MiXCR for clone calling and kept in-frame beta chains. Each CDR3 protein gets just one entry, which takes the most common genes and DNA from the rows behind it. The sample includes approximately 910,000 distinct CDR3 sequences, with around a third observed a single time. The ten largest clones add up to around 15% of the sample. The TCR sequence derives from a human donor in good health (CMV status not recorded). Some clones in this sample may be carry-over from other donors' samples. The chain uses TRBV6-5 and TRBJ2-5; the D gene identity is not certain. The starting material was cultured CD8+ T cells from PBMCs, obtained from culture after CMV antigen stimulation. The DNA is as follows: TGTGCCAGCAGTTACGGTGCAATGGAGACCCAGTACTTC. This is translated as CASSYGAMETQYF.